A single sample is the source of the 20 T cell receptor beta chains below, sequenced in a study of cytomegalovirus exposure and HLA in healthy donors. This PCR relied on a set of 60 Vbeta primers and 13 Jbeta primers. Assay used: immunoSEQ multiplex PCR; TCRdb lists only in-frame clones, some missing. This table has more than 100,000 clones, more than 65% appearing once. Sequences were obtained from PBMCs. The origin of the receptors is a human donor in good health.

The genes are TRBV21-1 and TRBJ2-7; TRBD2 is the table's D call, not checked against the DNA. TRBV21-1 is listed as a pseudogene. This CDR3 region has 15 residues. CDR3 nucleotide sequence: TGTGCCACCACCCTGCGGGCTGGCTTTCCCTACGAGCAGTACTTC. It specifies CATTLRAGFPYEQYF.

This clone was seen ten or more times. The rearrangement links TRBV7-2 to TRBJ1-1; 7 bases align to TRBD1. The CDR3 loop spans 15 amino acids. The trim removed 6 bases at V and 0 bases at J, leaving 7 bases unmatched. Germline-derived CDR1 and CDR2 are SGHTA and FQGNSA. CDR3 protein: CASSPWTGMNTEAFF. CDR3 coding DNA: TGTGCCAGCAGTCCGTGGACAGGAATGAACACTGAAGCTTTCTTT.

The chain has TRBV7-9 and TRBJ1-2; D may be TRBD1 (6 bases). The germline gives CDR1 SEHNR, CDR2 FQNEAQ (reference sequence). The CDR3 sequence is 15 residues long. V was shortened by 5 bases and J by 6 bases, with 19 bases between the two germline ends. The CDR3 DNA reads TGTGCCAGCAGCCAGAGGGCGGCAGGGGATAATGGCTACACCTTC. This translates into CASSQRAAGDNGYTF.

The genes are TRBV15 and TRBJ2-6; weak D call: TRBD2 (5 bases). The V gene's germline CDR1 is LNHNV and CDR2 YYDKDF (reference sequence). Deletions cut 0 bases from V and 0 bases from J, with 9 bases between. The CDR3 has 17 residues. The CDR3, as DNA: TGTGCCACCAGCAGAGACAGAACTAGCTCTGGGGCCAACGTCCTGACTTTC. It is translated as CATSRDRTSSGANVLTF.

CDR3: CASSGLGLAGTEGGNEQFF. CDR3 in DNA: TGTGCCAGCAGTGGTCTCGGACTAGCGGGAACGGAGGGCGGCAATGAGCAGTTCTTC. This rearrangement joins TRBV2 to TRBJ2-1; TRBD2 agrees at 12 bases. Germline V gene data show CDR1 as SNHLY and CDR2 as FYNNEI. The CDR3 covers 19 residues. Trimming removed 4 bases from V and 6 bases from J; junction bases left unmatched: 16.

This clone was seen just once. DNA of the CDR3: TGTGCCAGCAGCACGGGGGGGTGGGATGGCTACACCTTC. Protein product: CASSTGGWDGYTF. The rearrangement uses TRBV5-5 and TRBJ1-2; D possibly corresponds to TRBD1 (5 bases). Germline loops: CDR1 SGHKS, CDR2 YYEKEE (reference sequence). V was pared by 4 bases and J by 6 bases, with 13 bases between. This CDR3 has 13 amino acids.

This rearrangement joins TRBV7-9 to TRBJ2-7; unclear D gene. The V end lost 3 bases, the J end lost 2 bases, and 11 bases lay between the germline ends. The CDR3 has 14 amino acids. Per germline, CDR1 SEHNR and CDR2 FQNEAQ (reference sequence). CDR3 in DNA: TGTGCCAGCAGCTTTCTAGGCCAACCCTACGAGCAGTACTTC. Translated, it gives CASSFLGQPYEQYF. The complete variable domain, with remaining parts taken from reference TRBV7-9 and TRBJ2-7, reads DTGVSQNPRHKITKRGQNVTFRCDPISEHNRLYWYRQTLGQGPEFLTYFQNEAQLEKSRLLSDRFSAERPKGSFSTLEIQRTEQGDSAMYLCASSFLGQPYEQYFGPGTRLTVT.

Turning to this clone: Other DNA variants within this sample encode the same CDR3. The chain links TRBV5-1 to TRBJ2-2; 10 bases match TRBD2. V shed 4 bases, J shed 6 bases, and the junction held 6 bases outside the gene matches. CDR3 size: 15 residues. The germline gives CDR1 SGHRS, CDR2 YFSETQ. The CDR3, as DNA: TGCGCCAGCAGCCTCCTAGCGGGAGTCGCCGGGGAGCTGTTTTTT. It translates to CASSLLAGVAGELFF.

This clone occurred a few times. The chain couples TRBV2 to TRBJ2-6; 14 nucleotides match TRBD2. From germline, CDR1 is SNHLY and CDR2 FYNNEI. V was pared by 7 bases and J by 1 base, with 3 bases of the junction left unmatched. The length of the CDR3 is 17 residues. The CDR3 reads CASTGLAGGSGANVLTF. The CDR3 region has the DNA TGTGCCAGCACCGGACTAGCGGGAGGATCTGGGGCCAACGTCCTGACTTTC.

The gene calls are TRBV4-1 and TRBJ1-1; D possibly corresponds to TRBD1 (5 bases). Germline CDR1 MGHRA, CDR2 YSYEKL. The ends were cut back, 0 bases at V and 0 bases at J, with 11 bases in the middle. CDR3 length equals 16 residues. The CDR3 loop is CASSQDQGRLNTEAFF. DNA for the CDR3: TGCGCCAGCAGCCAAGATCAGGGCAGATTGAACACTGAAGCTTTCTTT.

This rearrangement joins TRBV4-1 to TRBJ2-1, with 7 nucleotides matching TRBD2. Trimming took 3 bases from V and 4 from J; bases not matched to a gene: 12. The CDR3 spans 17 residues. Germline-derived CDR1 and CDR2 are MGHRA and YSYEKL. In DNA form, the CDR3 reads TGCGCCAGCAGCCAGCTACTAGCGAGGAGCGGTTACAATGAGCAGTTCTTC. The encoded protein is CASSQLLARSGYNEQFF.

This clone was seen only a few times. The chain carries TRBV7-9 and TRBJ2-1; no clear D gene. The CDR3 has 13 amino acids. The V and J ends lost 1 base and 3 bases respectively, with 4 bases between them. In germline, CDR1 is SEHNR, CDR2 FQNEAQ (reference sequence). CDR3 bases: TGTGCCAGCAGCTTAGGAGACTACAATGAGCAGTTCTTC. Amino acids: CASSLGDYNEQFF.

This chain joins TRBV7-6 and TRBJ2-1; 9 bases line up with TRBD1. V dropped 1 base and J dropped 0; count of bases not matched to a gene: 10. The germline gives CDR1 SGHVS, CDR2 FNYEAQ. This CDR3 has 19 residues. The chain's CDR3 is CASSLDSRQGGSSYNEQFF. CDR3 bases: TGTGCCAGCAGCTTAGACTCCAGACAGGGGGGTTCCTCCTACAATGAGCAGTTCTTC.

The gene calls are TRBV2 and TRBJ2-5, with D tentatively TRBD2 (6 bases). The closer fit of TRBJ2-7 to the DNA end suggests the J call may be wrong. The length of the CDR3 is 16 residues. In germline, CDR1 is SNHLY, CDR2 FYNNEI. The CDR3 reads CASSQTQRVGSYEQYF. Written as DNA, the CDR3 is TGTGCCAGCAGTCAAACTCAGCGGGTTGGTTCCTACGAGCAGTACTTC.

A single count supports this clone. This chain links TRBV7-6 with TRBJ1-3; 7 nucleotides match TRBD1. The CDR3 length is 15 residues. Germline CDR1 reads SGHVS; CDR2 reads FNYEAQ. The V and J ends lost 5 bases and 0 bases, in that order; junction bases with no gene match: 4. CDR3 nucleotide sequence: TGTGCCAGCAGCGGACAGGTTTTCTCTGGAAACACCATATATTTT. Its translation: CASSGQVFSGNTIYF.

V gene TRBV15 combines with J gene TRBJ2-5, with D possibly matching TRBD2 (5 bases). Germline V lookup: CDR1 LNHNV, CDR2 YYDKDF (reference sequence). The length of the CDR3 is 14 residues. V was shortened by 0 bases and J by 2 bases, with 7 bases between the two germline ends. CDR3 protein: CATSRESGQETQYF. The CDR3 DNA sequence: TGTGCCACCAGCAGAGAAAGCGGACAAGAGACCCAGTACTTC.

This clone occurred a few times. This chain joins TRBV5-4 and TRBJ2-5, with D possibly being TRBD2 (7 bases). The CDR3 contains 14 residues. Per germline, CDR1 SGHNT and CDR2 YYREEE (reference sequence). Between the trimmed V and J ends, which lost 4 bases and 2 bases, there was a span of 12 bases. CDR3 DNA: TGTGCCAGCAGCCCGGGGGGCCTTCAAGAGACCCAGTACTTC. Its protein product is CASSPGGLQETQYF.

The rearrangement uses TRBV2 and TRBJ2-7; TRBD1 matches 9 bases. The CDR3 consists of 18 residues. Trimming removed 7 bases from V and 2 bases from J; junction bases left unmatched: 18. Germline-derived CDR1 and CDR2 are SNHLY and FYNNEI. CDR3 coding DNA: TGTGCCAGCACCGAGTTTCCGCGGGGGACAGGGATGACCTACGAGCAGTACTTC. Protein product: CASTEFPRGTGMTYEQYF.

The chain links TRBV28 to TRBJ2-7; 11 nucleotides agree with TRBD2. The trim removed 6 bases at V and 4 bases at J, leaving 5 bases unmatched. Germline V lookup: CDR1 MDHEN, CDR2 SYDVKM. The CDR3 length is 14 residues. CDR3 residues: CASRATSGVYEQYF. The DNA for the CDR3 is TGTGCCAGCAGGGCGACTAGCGGGGTGTACGAGCAGTACTTC.

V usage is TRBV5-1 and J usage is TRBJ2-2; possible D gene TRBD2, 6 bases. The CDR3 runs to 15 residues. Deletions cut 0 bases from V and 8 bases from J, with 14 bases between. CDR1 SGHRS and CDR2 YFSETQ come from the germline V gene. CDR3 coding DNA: TGCGCCAGCAGCTTGGGGTCGGGAGACGGTGGGGAGCTGTTTTTT. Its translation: CASSLGSGDGGELFF.